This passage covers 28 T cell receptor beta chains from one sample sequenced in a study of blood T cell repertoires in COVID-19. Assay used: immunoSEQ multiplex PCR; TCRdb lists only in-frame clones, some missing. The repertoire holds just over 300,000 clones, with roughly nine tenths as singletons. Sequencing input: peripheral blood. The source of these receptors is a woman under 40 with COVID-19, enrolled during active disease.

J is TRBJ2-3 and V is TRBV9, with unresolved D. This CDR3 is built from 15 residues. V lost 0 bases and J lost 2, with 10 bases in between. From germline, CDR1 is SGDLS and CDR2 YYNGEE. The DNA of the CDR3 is TGTGCCAGCAGCGTAGATGTGGGCTTCACAGATACGCAGTATTTT. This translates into CASSVDVGFTDTQYF.

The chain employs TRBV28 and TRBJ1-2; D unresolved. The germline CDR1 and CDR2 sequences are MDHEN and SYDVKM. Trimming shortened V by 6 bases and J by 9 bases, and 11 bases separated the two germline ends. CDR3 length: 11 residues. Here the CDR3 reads CASRTSGSYTF. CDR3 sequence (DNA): TGTGCCAGCAGAACTTCAGGTAGCTACACCTTC.

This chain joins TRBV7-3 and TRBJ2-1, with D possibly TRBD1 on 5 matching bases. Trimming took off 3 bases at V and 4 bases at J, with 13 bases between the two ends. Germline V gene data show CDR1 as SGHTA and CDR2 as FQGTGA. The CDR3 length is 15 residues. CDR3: CASSFDRRSYNEQFF. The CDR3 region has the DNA TGTGCCAGCAGCTTCGACAGAAGGAGTTACAATGAGCAGTTCTTC. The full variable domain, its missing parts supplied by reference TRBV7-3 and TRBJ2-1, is GAGVSQTPSNKVTEKGKYVELRCDPISGHTALYWYRQSLGQGPEFLIYFQGTGAADDSGLPNDRFFAVRPEGSVSTLKIQRTERGDSAVYLCASSFDRRSYNEQFFGPGTRLTVL.

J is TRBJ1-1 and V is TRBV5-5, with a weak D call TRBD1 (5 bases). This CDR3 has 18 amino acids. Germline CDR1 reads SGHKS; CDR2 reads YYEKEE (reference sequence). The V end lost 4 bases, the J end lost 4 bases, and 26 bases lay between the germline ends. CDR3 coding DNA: TGTGCCAGCAGCCCCACCATGCGCGGGACCTCTATGGGCACTGAAGCTTTCTTT. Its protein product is CASSPTMRGTSMGTEAFF. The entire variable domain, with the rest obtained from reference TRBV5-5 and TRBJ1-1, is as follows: DAGVTQSPTHLIKTRGQQVTLRCSPISGHKSVSWYQQVLGQGPQFIFQYYEKEERGRGNFPDRFSARQFPNYSSELNVNALLLGDSALYLCASSPTMRGTSMGTEAFFGQGTRLTVV.

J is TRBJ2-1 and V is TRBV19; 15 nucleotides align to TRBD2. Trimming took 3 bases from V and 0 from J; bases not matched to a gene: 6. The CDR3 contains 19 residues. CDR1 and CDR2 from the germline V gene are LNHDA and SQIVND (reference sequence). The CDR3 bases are TGTGCCAGTAGTATCTCGGGGACTAGCGGGGGGTTCTCCTACAATGAGCAGTTCTTC. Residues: CASSISGTSGGFSYNEQFF.

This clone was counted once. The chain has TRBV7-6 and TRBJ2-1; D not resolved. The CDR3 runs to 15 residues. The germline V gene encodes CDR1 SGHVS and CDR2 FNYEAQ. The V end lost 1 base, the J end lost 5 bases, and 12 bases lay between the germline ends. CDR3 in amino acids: CASSLGGSPNNEQFF. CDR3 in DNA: TGTGCCAGCAGCTTAGGCGGCTCCCCTAACAATGAGCAGTTCTTC. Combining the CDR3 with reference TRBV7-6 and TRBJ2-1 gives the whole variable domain GAGVSQSPRYKVTKRGQDVALRCDPISGHVSLYWYRQALGQGPEFLTYFNYEAQQDKSGLPNDRFSAERPEGSISTLTIQRTEQRDSAMYRCASSLGGSPNNEQFFGPGTRLTVL.

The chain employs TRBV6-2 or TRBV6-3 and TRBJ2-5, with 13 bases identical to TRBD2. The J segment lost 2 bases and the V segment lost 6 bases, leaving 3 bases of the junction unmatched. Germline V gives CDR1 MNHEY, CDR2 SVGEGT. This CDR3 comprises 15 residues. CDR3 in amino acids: CASSRTSGGQETQYF. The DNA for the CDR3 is TGTGCCAGCAGCCGGACTAGCGGGGGTCAAGAGACCCAGTACTTC.

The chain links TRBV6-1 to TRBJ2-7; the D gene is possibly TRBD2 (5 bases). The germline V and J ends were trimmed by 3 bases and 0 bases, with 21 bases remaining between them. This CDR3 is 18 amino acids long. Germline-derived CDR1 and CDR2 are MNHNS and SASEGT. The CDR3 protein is CASSELRGASPSSYEQYV. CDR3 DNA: TGTGCCAGCAGTGAGTTACGGGGAGCCAGCCCATCCTCCTACGAGCAGTACGTC.

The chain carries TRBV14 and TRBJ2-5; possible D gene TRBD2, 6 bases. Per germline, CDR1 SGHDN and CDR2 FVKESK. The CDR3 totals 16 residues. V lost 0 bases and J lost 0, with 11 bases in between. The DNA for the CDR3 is TGTGCCAGCAGCCAAGAGTGGAGGGCGTACCAAGAGACCCAGTACTTC. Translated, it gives CASSQEWRAYQETQYF. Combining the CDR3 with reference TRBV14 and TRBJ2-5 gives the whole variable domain EAGVTQFPSHSVIEKGQTVTLRCDPISGHDNLYWYRRVMGKEIKFLLHFVKESKQDESGMPNNRFLAERTGGTYSTLKVQPAELEDSGVYFCASSQEWRAYQETQYFGPGTRLLVL.

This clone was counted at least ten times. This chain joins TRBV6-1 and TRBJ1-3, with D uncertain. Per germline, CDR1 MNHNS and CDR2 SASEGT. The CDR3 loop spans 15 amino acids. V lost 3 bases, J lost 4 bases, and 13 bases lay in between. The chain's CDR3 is CASSDALTGGNTIYF. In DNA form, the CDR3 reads TGTGCCAGCAGTGACGCCCTAACGGGGGGAAACACCATATATTTT.

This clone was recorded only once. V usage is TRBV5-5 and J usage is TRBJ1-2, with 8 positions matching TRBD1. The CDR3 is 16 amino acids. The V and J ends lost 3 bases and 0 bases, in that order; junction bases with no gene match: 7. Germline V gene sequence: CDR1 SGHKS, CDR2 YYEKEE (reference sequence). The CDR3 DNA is TGTGCCAGCAGCTCGGGGACAGGACAAGCTAACTATGGCTACACCTTC. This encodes CASSSGTGQANYGYTF.

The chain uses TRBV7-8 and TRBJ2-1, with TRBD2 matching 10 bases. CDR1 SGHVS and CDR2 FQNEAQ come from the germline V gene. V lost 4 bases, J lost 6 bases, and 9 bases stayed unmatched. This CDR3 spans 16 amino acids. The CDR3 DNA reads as TGTGCCAGCAGCTCAAAACTAGCGGGGACTACCAATGAGCAGTTCTTC. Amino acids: CASSSKLAGTTNEQFF.

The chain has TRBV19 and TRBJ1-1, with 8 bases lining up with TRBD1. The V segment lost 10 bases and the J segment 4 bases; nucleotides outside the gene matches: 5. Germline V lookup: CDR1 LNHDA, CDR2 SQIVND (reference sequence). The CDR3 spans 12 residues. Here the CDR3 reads CATRQGSTEAFF. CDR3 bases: TGTGCCACCCGACAGGGGAGCACTGAAGCTTTCTTT.

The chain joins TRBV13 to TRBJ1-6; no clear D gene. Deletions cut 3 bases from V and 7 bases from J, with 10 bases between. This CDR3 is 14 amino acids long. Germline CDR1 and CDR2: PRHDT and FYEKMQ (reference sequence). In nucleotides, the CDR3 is TGTGCCAGCAGCTTTTCCCTCGGGAATTCACCCCTCCACTTT. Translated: CASSFSLGNSPLHF.

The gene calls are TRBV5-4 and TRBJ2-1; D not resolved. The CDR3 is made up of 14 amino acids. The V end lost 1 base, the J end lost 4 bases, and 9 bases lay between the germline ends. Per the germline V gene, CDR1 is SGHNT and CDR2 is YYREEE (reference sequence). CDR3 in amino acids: CASSLYSGYNEQFF. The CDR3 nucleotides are TGTGCCAGCAGCTTGTACTCCGGTTACAATGAGCAGTTCTTC.

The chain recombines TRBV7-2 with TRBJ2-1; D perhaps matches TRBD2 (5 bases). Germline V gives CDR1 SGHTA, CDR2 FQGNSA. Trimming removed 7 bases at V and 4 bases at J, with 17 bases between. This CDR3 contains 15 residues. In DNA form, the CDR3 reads TGTGCCAGCATCCCTAGGGCGGGTGGATACAATGAGCAGTTCTTC. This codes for CASIPRAGGYNEQFF.

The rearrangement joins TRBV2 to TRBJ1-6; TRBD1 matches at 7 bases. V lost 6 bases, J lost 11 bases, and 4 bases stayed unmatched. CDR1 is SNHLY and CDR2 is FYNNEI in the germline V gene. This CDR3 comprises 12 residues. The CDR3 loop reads CASREQGPPLHF. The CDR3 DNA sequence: TGTGCCAGCAGGGAACAGGGGCCACCCCTCCACTTT.

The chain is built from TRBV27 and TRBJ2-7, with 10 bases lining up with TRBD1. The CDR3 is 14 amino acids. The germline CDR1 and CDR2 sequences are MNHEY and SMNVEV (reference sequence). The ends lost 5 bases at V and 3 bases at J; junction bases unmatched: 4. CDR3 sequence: CASSPGQGIYEQYF. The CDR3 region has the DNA TGTGCCAGCAGTCCGGGACAGGGGATCTACGAGCAGTACTTC.

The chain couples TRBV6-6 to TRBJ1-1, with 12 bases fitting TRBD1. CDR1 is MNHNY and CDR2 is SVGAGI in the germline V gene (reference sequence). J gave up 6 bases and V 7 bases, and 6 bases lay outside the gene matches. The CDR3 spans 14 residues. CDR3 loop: CASNGDRGLAEAFF. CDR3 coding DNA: TGTGCCAGCAACGGGGACAGGGGGCTCGCTGAAGCTTTCTTT.

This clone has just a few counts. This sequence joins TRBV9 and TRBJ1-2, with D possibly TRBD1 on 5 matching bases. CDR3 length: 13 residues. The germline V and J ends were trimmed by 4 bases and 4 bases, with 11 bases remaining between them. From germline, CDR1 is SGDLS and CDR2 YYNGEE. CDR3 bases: TGTGCCAGCAGCTCCCAGGGTAGCTATGGCTACACCTTC. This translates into CASSSQGSYGYTF.

CDR3 amino acids: CASRPGQLQETQYF. The CDR3 region has the DNA TGTGCAAGTCGCCCGGGACAGCTCCAAGAGACCCAGTACTTC. The genes are TRBV12-2 and TRBJ2-5; TRBD1 is the table's D call, not checked against the DNA. TRBV12-2 is a recognized pseudogene. The CDR3 totals 14 residues.

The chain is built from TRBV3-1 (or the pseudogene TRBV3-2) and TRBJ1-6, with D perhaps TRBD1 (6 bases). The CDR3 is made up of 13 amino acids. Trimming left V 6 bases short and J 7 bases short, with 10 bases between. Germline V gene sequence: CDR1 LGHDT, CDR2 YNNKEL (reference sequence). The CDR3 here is CASRGQTNSPLHF. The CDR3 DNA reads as TGTGCCAGCAGAGGACAGACCAATTCACCCCTCCACTTT.

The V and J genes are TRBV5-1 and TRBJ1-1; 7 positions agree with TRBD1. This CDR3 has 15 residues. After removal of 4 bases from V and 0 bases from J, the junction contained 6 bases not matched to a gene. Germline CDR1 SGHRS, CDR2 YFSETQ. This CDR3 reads CASSRQGGLNTEAFF. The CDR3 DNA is TGCGCCAGCAGCCGCCAGGGGGGCTTGAACACTGAAGCTTTCTTT.

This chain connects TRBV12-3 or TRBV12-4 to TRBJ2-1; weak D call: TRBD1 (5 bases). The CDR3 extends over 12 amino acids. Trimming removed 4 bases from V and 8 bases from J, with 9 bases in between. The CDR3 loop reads CASSWQGHEQFF. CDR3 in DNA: TGTGCCAGCAGTTGGCAGGGCCATGAGCAGTTCTTC.

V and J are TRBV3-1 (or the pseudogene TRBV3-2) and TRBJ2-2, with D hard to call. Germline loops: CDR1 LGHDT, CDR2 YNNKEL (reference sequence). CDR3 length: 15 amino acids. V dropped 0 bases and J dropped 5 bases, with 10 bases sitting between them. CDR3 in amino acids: CASSQELTRTGELFF. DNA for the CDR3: TGTGCCAGCAGCCAAGAACTCACCCGGACCGGGGAGCTGTTTTTT.

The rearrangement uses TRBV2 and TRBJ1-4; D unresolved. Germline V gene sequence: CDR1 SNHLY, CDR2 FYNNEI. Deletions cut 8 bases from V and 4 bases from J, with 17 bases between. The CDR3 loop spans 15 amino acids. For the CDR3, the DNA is TGTGCCAGCCTTATTTCAGTGAATGTTAATGAAAAACTGTTTTTT. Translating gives CASLISVNVNEKLFF.

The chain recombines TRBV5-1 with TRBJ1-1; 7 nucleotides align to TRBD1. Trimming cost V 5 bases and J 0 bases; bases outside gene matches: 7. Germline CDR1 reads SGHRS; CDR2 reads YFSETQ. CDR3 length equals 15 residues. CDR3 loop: CASSGDSAMNTEAFF. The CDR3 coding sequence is TGCGCCAGCAGTGGGGACAGCGCAATGAACACTGAAGCTTTCTTT.

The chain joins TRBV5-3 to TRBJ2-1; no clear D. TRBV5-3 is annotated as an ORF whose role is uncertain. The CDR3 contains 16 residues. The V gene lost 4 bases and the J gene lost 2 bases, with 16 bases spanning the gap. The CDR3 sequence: CARSPLPAKPYNEQFF. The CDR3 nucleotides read TGTGCCAGAAGCCCCCTCCCAGCGAAACCCTACAATGAGCAGTTCTTC.